These 30 T cell receptor beta chains were all obtained from the same sample, sequenced in a study of blood T cell repertoires in COVID-19. The assay was immunoSEQ multiplex PCR, and TCRdb's table has in-frame clones only and misses some. The sample lists a few hundred thousand clones, over 75% occurring once. Sequenced: PBMCs or T cells enriched from blood (not recorded which). The receptors stem from a man aged 30-40 years who had recovered from COVID-19.

V is TRBV2 and J is TRBJ1-6; possible D gene TRBD1, 5 bases. CDR3 length equals 12 residues. Trimming took 7 bases from V and 8 from J, leaving 9 bases between them. CDR1 and CDR2 from the germline V gene are SNHLY and FYNNEI. The CDR3 region is CASTLQDSPLHF. The CDR3 bases are TGTGCCAGCACCCTACAGGATTCACCCCTCCACTTT.

The V and J genes are TRBV9 and TRBJ2-2; 11 bases map to TRBD2. With V trimmed by 2 bases and J by 4 bases, 7 bases remained unmatched. The CDR3 consists of 17 residues. Germline values: CDR1 SGDLS, CDR2 YYNGEE. This chain's CDR3 is CASSVGLAGGSTGELFF. The DNA for the CDR3 is TGTGCCAGCAGCGTGGGGCTAGCGGGGGGTAGCACCGGGGAGCTGTTTTTT.

The chain has TRBV7-9 and TRBJ1-6; the match to TRBD1 covers 10 bases. Germline CDR1 and CDR2: SEHNR and FQNEAQ (reference sequence). The CDR3 is 16 amino acids. The junction had 3 bases not matched to a gene; V was cut back by 1 base and J by 6 bases. The CDR3 protein is CASSLVGQGSNSPLHF. CDR3 nucleotides: TGTGCCAGCAGCTTAGTGGGACAGGGGAGTAATTCACCCCTCCACTTT.

This sequence joins TRBV6-1 and TRBJ2-6; TRBD1 agrees at 7 bases. Germline loops: CDR1 MNHNS, CDR2 SASEGT. With 4 bases clipped from V and 1 base from J, the junction kept 10 bases outside the gene matches. This CDR3 region has 18 residues. Here the CDR3 DNA reads TGTGCCAGCAGTGGAGCCGGGACAGAGATGTCTGGGGCCAACGTCCTGACTTTC. Translation: CASSGAGTEMSGANVLTF.

The V gene is TRBV5-6, the J gene TRBJ2-5, with D unresolved. Trimming stripped 3 bases from V and 1 base from J, with 7 bases between. This CDR3 spans 13 amino acids. Germline V gene lookup returns CDR1 SGHDT and CDR2 YYEEEE. CDR3 sequence: CASSWSRQETQYF. In DNA, the CDR3 is TGTGCCAGCAGCTGGAGCCGCCAAGAGACCCAGTACTTC.

In this sample, this clone turned up once. Mismatch with germline at one junction end may stem from a read error. The rearrangement links TRBV7-9 to TRBJ2-5, with D possibly TRBD2 on 7 matching bases. The CDR3 totals 15 residues. CDR1 and CDR2 from the germline V gene are SEHNR and FQNEAQ (reference sequence). CDR3 sequence: CASSPGTSAGETRYF. For the CDR3, the DNA is TGTGCCAGCAGCCCCGGGACATCTGCGGGGGAGACCCGGTACTTC. The full variable domain, in which reference TRBV7-9 and TRBJ2-5 provide the parts outside the CDR3, is DTGVSQNPRHKITKRGQNVTFRCDPISEHNRLYWYRQTLGQGPEFLTYFQNEAQLEKSRLLSDRFSAERPKGSFSTLEIQRTEQGDSAMYLCASSPGTSAGETRYFGPGTRLLVL.

Of note for this clone: The same CDR3 arises from other DNA sequences in this sample as well. V and J are TRBV10-1 and TRBJ2-3, with D unresolved. This CDR3 is 13 amino acids long. The V end lost 2 bases, the J end lost 1 base, and 4 bases lay between the germline ends. CDR1 is WNHNN, CDR2 SYGVQD, per germline (reference sequence). This CDR3 reads CASSEAGTDTQYF. The CDR3 bases are TGCGCCAGCAGTGAGGCGGGCACAGATACGCAGTATTTT.

J is TRBJ1-2 and V is TRBV5-3, with 10 bases aligning to TRBD1. TRBV5-3 counts as an open reading frame of uncertain function. V was clipped by 3 bases and J by 4 bases; unmatched bases: 6. The CDR3 covers 15 residues. CDR3 DNA sequence: TGTGCCAGAAGCTGGCCGGGACAGGGGCCCTATGGCTACACCTTC. It encodes CARSWPGQGPYGYTF.

Regarding this clone: The identical CDR3 is also encoded by other nucleotide sequences in the sample. The rearrangement uses TRBV5-1 and TRBJ2-1, with 7 positions matching TRBD1. The CDR3 contains 14 residues. Trimming at V came to 3 bases and at J to 3 bases, leaving 3 bases not matched to a gene. Germline lookup yields CDR1 SGHRS and CDR2 YFSETQ. CDR3: CASSSAGGYNEQFF. CDR3 bases: TGCGCCAGCAGCTCTGCAGGGGGCTACAATGAGCAGTTCTTC. The variable domain in full, completed from reference TRBV5-1 and TRBJ2-1, reads KAGVTQTPRYLIKTRGQQVTLSCSPISGHRSVSWYQQTPGQGLQFLFEYFSETQRNKGNFPGRFSGRQFSNSRSEMNVSTLELGDSALYLCASSSAGGYNEQFFGPGTRLTVL.

The chain couples TRBV12-3 or TRBV12-4 to TRBJ2-1; 7 bases match TRBD2. The V segment lost 1 base and the J segment 9 bases; nucleotides outside the gene matches: 3. This CDR3 contains 13 residues. In DNA, the CDR3 is TGTGCCAGCAGTTTAGAGCGGGGTATTGAGCAGTTCTTC. Translating gives CASSLERGIEQFF.

The sample holds a few counts of this clone. J is TRBJ1-6 and V is TRBV4-1; 7 positions match TRBD1. The ends lost 3 bases at V and 14 bases at J; junction bases unmatched: 4. The CDR3 runs 12 residues. The V gene's germline CDR1 is MGHRA and CDR2 YSYEKL. The CDR3 nucleotides read TGCGCCAGCAGCCACACAGGGGAGGCCCTCCACTTT. Protein sequence: CASSHTGEALHF.

J is TRBJ2-5 and V is TRBV4-1; unclear D gene. CDR1 MGHRA and CDR2 YSYEKL come from the germline V gene. The V end was cut by 4 bases, the J end by 0 bases, with 15 bases between. This CDR3 spans 16 amino acids. The CDR3 region is CASSPGPPPYQETQYF. CDR3 coding DNA: TGCGCCAGCAGCCCGGGTCCACCCCCCTACCAAGAGACCCAGTACTTC.

The chain combines TRBV29-1 with TRBJ1-1, with D perhaps TRBD1 (5 bases). The CDR3 has 11 residues. Germline V gene lookup returns CDR1 SQVTM and CDR2 ANQGSEA. Deletions cut 3 bases from V and 5 bases from J, with 7 bases between. The CDR3 sequence: CSVDGGTEAFF. In DNA, the CDR3 is TGCAGCGTTGACGGGGGGACTGAAGCTTTCTTT.

The genes are TRBV9 and TRBJ2-2; D unclear. The CDR3 length is 16 residues. Germline CDR1 and CDR2: SGDLS and YYNGEE. V lost 1 base, J lost 6 bases, and 16 bases lay in between. The chain's CDR3 is CASSVFSEYSPGELFF. DNA for the CDR3: TGTGCCAGCAGCGTATTCTCCGAGTATAGCCCCGGGGAGCTGTTTTTT.

This chain connects TRBV30 to TRBJ1-2; 7 positions match TRBD1. The germline gives CDR1 GTSNPN, CDR2 SVGIG (reference sequence). This CDR3 has 12 residues. J gave up 5 bases and V 2 bases, and 2 bases lay outside the gene matches. The CDR3 bases are TGTGCCTGGAGTACAGGGGAATATGGCTACACCTTC. It encodes CAWSTGEYGYTF.

The genes are TRBV30 and TRBJ1-4, with D possibly TRBD1 on 6 matching bases. V gave up 8 bases and J gave up 2 bases, with 21 bases separating them. Germline V gene sequence: CDR1 GTSNPN, CDR2 SVGIG (reference sequence). This CDR3 spans 16 amino acids. CDR3: CAAPDPHRGTNEKLFF. CDR3 bases: TGTGCCGCACCGGACCCTCATAGGGGGACTAATGAAAAACTGTTTTTT.

V is TRBV9 and J is TRBJ2-3; TRBD2 might be the D (5 bases). CDR1 SGDLS and CDR2 YYNGEE come from the germline V gene. CDR3 size: 16 residues. Between the trimmed V and J ends, which lost 0 bases and 0 bases, there was a span of 11 bases. In nucleotides, the CDR3 is TGTGCCAGCAGCGTAGGGGCTAGCCTTAGCACAGATACGCAGTATTTT. Translated, it gives CASSVGASLSTDTQYF.

A single count supports this clone. CDR3 bases: TGTGCCAGCAGCCCCTCCCCCGGGACAGGGGGCGAGCAGTACTTC. Its protein product is CASSPSPGTGGEQYF. The V gene is TRBV9, the J gene TRBJ2-7, with 11 bases matching TRBD1. The CDR3 is made up of 15 amino acids. Per germline, CDR1 SGDLS and CDR2 YYNGEE. Unmatched junction bases numbered 9, after V lost 4 bases and J lost 6 bases.

The chain carries TRBV30 and TRBJ1-2, with a possible D match to TRBD1 (5 bases). Trimming stripped 5 bases from V and 8 bases from J, with 18 bases between. Germline CDR1 is GTSNPN and CDR2 is SVGIG (reference sequence). The CDR3 consists of 13 residues. CDR3 sequence: CAWATGVFGGYTF. The CDR3 DNA follows: TGTGCCTGGGCTACGGGGGTATTTGGCGGCTACACCTTC.

This chain connects TRBV27 to TRBJ1-2, with 7 bases aligning to TRBD1. The CDR3 is 13 residues long. Germline CDR1 and CDR2: MNHEY and SMNVEV (reference sequence). V shed 2 bases and J 7 bases; nucleotides not matched to a gene: 4. DNA for the CDR3: TGTGCCAGCAGTTTAGACAGGGCGAGTGGCTACACCTTC. Its protein is CASSLDRASGYTF.

This chain links TRBV5-1 with TRBJ2-3; 9 bases map to TRBD1. Per germline, CDR1 SGHRS and CDR2 YFSETQ. The CDR3 consists of 15 residues. V was pared by 1 base and J by 6 bases, with 6 bases of the junction left unmatched. CDR3 loop: CASSLSGTGTDTQYF. CDR3 DNA sequence: TGCGCCAGCAGCTTGTCCGGGACAGGGACTGATACGCAGTATTTT.

The V call is TRBV6-4, the J call TRBJ2-3; D is perhaps TRBD2 (5 bases). V shed 5 bases and J shed 5 bases, with 11 bases lying between them. In germline, CDR1 is MRHNA, CDR2 SNTAGT. The length of the CDR3 is 13 residues. The CDR3 sequence: CASSSWTGDTQYF. CDR3 DNA: TGTGCCAGCAGTTCCTGGACTGGAGATACGCAGTATTTT.

The sample holds one count of this clone. The same CDR3 also results from other DNA sequences found in this sample. The chain links TRBV10-3 to TRBJ1-2; 11 bases align to TRBD1. Germline V lookup: CDR1 ENHRY, CDR2 SYGVKD. With 3 bases clipped from V and 5 bases from J, the junction kept 2 bases outside the gene matches. The CDR3 sequence is 14 residues long. CDR3 sequence reads: CAISDGTGGYGYTF. The CDR3 DNA sequence: TGTGCCATCAGTGACGGGACAGGGGGTTATGGCTACACCTTC.

The CDR3 region is CASTTQGNTGELFF. The CDR3 coding sequence is TGTGCCAGCACCACCCAGGGAAACACCGGGGAGCTGTTTTTT. V and J are TRBV6-5 and TRBJ2-2; a possible D gene is TRBD1 (5 bases). Germline CDR1 and CDR2: MNHEY and SVGAGI. Trimming took off 7 bases at V and 2 bases at J, with 11 bases between the two ends. The CDR3 extends over 14 amino acids.

The genes are TRBV4-1 and TRBJ1-6; 8 bases map to TRBD1. With V trimmed by 6 bases and J by 8 bases, 15 bases remained unmatched. Germline CDR1 and CDR2: MGHRA and YSYEKL. CDR3 size: 17 residues. CDR3 bases: TGCGCCAGCAGACAGGGGGTGGCGAGGGGTTGGGATTCACCCCTCCACTTT. It is translated as CASRQGVARGWDSPLHF.

In this sample, this clone turned up a few times. V gene TRBV9 combines with J gene TRBJ2-2; perhaps TRBD2 as D (5 bases). Germline CDR1 is SGDLS and CDR2 is YYNGEE. The CDR3 extends over 15 amino acids. The ends were cut back, 4 bases at V and 6 bases at J, with 16 bases in the middle. The chain's CDR3 is CASSPRGGSSGELFF. The CDR3 DNA reads TGTGCCAGCAGCCCCAGAGGCGGGTCGTCCGGGGAGCTGTTTTTT. Supplemented by reference TRBV9 and TRBJ2-2, the full variable domain reads DSGVTQTPKHLITATGQRVTLRCSPRSGDLSVYWYQQSLDQGLQFLIQYYNGEERAKGNILERFSAQQFPDLHSELNLSSLELGDSALYFCASSPRGGSSGELFFGEGSRLTVL.

The chain employs TRBV19 and TRBJ2-3; TRBD2 matches at 8 bases. The CDR3 is 15 amino acids. From germline, CDR1 is LNHDA and CDR2 SQIVND (reference sequence). V lost 9 bases and J lost 1; bases outside the gene matches: 9. The CDR3 coding sequence is TGTGCCAGCCAAATAGCGGGGTGGGGCACAGATACGCAGTATTTT. Translated, it gives CASQIAGWGTDTQYF.

This chain joins TRBV25-1 and TRBJ1-4, with 7 bases identical to TRBD1. The V gene's germline CDR1 is MGHDK and CDR2 SYGVNS. This CDR3 has 16 amino acids. V shed 7 bases, J shed 0 bases, and the junction held 8 bases outside the gene matches. CDR3: CASTVGTDSTNEKLFF. CDR3 nucleotide sequence: TGTGCCAGCACCGTTGGGACAGACTCAACTAATGAAAAACTGTTTTTT.

The V and J genes are TRBV6-2 or TRBV6-3 and TRBJ2-7, with 7 positions matching TRBD1. Trimming took 4 bases from V and 0 from J; bases not matched to a gene: 12. CDR1 and CDR2 from the germline V gene are MNHEY and SVGEGT. CDR3 length: 17 residues. This CDR3 is CASSSPLRQGSSYEQYF. The DNA for the CDR3 is TGTGCCAGCAGTTCACCTCTAAGACAGGGATCCTCCTACGAGCAGTACTTC.

The V and J genes are TRBV3-1 (or the pseudogene TRBV3-2) and TRBJ1-1; 11 bases line up with TRBD1. Per germline, CDR1 LGHDT and CDR2 YNNKEL (reference sequence). This CDR3 is built from 15 residues. The V segment lost 4 bases and the J segment 5 bases; nucleotides outside the gene matches: 6. The CDR3 bases are TGTGCCAGCAGCCGGATGGGACAGGGGGGGACTGAAGCTTTCTTT. It codes for CASSRMGQGGTEAFF.